The clone carrying this TCR beta chain was found once. TCRdb's copy holds only in-frame clones and misses some; the assay was immunoSEQ multiplex PCR. The data show hundreds of thousands of clones, with roughly 90% seen just once and 9.5% held by the top ten. Germline loops: CDR1 SGHNT, CDR2 YYREEE (reference sequence). The CDR3 has 16 residues. V dropped 4 bases and J dropped 5; count of bases not matched to a gene: 9. The data belong to a study of blood T cell repertoires in COVID-19. The study recruited people aged about 18 to 90 years across approximately 24 US areas. The study counted Cohort 3 donors as recovered given two negative PCRs, clearance, or symptom resolution.

V usage is TRBV5-4 and J usage is TRBJ2-2; 9 positions agree with TRBD2. Material: PBMCs or T cells enriched from blood (not recorded which). The source of this sequence is a woman aged 40 to 50 who had recovered from COVID-19. The CDR3 coding sequence is TGTGCCAGCAGCCCTTGGCTAGCGGGGACTACCGGGGAGCTGTTTTTT. Protein: CASSPWLAGTTGELFF.